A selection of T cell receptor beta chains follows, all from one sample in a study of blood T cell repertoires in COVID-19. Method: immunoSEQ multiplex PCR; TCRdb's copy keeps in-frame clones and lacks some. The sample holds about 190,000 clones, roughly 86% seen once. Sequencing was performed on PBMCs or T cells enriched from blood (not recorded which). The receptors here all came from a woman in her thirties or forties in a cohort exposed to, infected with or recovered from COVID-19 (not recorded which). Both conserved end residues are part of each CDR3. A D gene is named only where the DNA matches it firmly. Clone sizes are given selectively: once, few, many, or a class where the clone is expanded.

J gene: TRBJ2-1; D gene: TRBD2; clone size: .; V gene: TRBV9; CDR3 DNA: TGTGCCAGCAGCGTCTCGGGAGGGCCCCAGAATGAGCAGTTCTTC; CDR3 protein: CASSVSGGPQNEQFF
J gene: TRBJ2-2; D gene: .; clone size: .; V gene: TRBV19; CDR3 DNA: TGTGCCAGCACGAGTACCGGGGAGCTGTTTTTT; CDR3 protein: CASTSTGELFF
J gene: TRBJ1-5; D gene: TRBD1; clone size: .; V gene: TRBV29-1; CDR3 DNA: TGCAGCGTTGTTTCGGGACAGGGGGCGACGGGTGGGCCCCAGCATTTT; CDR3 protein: CSVVSGQGATGGPQHF
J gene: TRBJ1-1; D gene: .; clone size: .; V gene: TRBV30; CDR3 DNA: TGTGCCTGGGGAACAGGCGTAAACACTGAAGCTTTCTTT; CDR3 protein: CAWGTGVNTEAFF
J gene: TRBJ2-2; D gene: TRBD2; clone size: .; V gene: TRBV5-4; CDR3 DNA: TGTGCCAGCAGCTCCGCGGGAGGAACCGGGGAGCTGTTTTTT; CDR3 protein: CASSSAGGTGELFF
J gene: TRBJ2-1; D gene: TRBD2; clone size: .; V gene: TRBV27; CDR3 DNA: TGTGCCAGCGTCTCCTTAGCGGGGACTTACAATGAGCAGTTCTTC; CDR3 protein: CASVSLAGTYNEQFF
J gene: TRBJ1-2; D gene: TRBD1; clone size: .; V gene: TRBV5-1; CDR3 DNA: TGCGCCAGCAGCGGCTTACAGGGGGGAGGCGGCTACACCTTC; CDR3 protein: CASSGLQGGGGYTF
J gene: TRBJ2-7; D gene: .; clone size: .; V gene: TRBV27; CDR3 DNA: TGTGCCAGCAGTTTATCTCGGGGTCTCTCCTACGAGCAGTACTTC; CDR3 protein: CASSLSRGLSYEQYF
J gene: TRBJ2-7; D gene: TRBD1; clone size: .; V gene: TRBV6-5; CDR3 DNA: TGTGCCAGCAGTTACCGGACAGGGGCCTACGAGCAGTACTTC; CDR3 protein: CASSYRTGAYEQYF
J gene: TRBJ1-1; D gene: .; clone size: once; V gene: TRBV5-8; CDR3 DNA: TGTGCCAGCAGCTTTTTGGCAGGAATGAACACTGAAGCTTTCTTT; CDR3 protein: CASSFLAGMNTEAFF
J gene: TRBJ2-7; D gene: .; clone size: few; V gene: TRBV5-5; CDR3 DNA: TGTGCCAGCAGCTTGGGACTAGTAAGCGGCGAGCAGTACTTC; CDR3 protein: CASSLGLVSGEQYF
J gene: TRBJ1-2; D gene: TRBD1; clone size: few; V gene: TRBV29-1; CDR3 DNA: TGCAGCGTCTGGACAGGGGGCTCAAGCTACACCTTC; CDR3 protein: CSVWTGGSSYTF
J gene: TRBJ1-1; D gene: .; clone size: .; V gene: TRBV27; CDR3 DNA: TGTGCCAGCAGTTTAGCACAGGGAAGCACTGAAGCTTTCTTT; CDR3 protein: CASSLAQGSTEAFF
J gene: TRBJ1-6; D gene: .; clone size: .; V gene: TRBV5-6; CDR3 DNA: TGTGCCAGCAGCTTGGGCAGGACAGCTAATTCACCCCTCCACTTT; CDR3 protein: CASSLGRTANSPLHF
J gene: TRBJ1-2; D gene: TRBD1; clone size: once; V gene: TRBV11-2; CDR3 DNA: TGTGCCAGCAGCTTAGATCAAAGGAGGGACAGATTCTATGGCTACACCTTC; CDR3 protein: CASSLDQRRDRFYGYTF
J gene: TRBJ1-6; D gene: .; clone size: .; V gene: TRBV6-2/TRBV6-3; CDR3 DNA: TGTGCCAGCAGTTTCGCAGCGAAGTATAATTCACCCCTCCACTTT; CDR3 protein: CASSFAAKYNSPLHF
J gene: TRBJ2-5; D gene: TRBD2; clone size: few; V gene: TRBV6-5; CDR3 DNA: TGTGCCAGCAGTTTCAGCGGGAGGACCCAAGAGACCCAGTACTTC; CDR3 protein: CASSFSGRTQETQYF
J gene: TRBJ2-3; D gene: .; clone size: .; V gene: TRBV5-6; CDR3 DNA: TGTGCCAGCAGCTTAATTGCGGGCACAGATACGCAGTATTTT; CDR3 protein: CASSLIAGTDTQYF
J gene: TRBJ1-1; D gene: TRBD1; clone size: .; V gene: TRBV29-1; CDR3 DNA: TGCAGCGTCGAACCGGGACAGGGGAAGTATTGGCAAGCTTTCTTT; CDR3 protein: CSVEPGQGKYWQAFF
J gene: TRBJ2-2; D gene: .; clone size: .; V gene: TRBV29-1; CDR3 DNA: TGCAGCGGGTCCACTCCGCCCGGGGAGCTGTTTTTT; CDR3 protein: CSGSTPPGELFF
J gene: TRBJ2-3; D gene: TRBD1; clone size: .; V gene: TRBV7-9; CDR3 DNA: TGTGCCAGCAGCTTAATGGCAGGGGGCGTCACAGATACGCAGTATTTT; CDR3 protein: CASSLMAGGVTDTQYF
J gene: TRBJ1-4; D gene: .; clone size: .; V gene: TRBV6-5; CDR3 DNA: TGTGCCAGCCTTAAGACTCATAATGAAAAACTGTTTTTT; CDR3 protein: CASLKTHNEKLFF
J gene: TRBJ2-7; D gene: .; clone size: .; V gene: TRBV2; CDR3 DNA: TGTGCCAGCAGTGAAAGCTCGGAGACCTACGAGCAGTACTTC; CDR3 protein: CASSESSETYEQYF
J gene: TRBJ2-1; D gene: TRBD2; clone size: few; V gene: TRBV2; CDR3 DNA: TGTGCCAGCTGGGGACTACCTATCGATGAGCAGTTCTTC; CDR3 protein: CASWGLPIDEQFF
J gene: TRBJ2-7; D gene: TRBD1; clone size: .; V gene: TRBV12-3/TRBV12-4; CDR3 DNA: TGTGCCAGCAGTTTCCCGGACAGGGACGAGCAGTACTTC; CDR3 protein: CASSFPDRDEQYF
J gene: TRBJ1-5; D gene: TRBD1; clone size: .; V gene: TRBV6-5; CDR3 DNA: TGTGCCAGCAGGAGGGACAGGGACGGCAATCAGCCCCAGCATTTT; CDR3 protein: CASRRDRDGNQPQHF
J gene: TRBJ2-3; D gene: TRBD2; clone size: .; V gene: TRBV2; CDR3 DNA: TGTGCCAGCAGCGAAAGACTAGCGGGGAGTGTAGATACGCAGTATTTT; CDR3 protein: CASSERLAGSVDTQYF
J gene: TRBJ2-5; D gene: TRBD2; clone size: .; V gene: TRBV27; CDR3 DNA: TGTGCCAGCAGTACCCGGTTTAGCGGGGGGCCCCAAGAGACCCAGTACTTC; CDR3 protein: CASSTRFSGGPQETQYF
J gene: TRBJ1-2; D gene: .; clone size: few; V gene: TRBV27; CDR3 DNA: TGTGCCAGCAGTTTATCCGGGTTGAATAGCTACACCTTC; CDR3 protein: CASSLSGLNSYTF
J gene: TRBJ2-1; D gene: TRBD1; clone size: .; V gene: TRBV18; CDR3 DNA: TGTGCCAGCTCAGCGACAGGGGACCATGAGCAGTTCTTC; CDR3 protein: CASSATGDHEQFF
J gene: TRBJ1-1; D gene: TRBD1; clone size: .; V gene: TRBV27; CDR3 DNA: TGTGCCAGCAGTTTATCGACCCAGGGGGCAGGGACTGAAGCTTTCTTT; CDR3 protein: CASSLSTQGAGTEAFF
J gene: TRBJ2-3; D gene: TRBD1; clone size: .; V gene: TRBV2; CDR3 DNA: TGTGCCAGCAGCCTTTTGATTGGACAGGGATTAACAGATACGCAGTATTTT; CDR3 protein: CASSLLIGQGLTDTQYF
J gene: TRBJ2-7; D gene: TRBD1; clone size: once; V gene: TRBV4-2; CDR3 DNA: TGTGCCAGCAGCCAAGGTCAGGGGGCCTACGAGCAGTACTTC; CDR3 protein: CASSQGQGAYEQYF
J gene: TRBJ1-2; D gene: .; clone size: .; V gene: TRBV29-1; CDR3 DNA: TGCAGCGTTGACGGGACAATGGGCTACACCTTC; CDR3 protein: CSVDGTMGYTF
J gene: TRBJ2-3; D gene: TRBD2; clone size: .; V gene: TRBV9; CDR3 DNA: TGTGCCAGCAGTCCTACTAGCGGGGGAACAGATACGCAGTATTTT; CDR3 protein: CASSPTSGGTDTQYF
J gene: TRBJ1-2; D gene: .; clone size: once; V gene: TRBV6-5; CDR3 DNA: TGTGCCAGCGGCGGATCGGCTGGCTACACCTTC; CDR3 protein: CASGGSAGYTF
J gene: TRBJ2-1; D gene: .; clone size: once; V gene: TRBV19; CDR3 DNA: TGTGCCAGTAGTATAGCGGGGGCCTACAATGAGCAGTTCTTC; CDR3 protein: CASSIAGAYNEQFF
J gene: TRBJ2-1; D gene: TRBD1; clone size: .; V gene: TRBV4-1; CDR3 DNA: TGCGCCAGCACCCAAGGGCCGGACAGGCAATACAATGAGCAGTTCTTC; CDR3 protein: CASTQGPDRQYNEQFF
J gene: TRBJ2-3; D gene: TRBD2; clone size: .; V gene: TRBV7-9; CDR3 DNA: TGTGCCAGCAGCCTAGATGCGGGAGTAGCGGCTAGCACAGATACGCAGTATTTT; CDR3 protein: CASSLDAGVAASTDTQYF
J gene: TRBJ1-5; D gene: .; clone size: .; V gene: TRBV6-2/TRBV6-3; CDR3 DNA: TGTGCCAGCAGTAGCGGGAGGCAGAATAGCAATCAGCCCCAGCATTTT; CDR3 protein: CASSSGRQNSNQPQHF
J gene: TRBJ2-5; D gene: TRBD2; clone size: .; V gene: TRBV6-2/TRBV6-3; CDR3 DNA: TGTGCCAGCAGTTATTTGAGCGGGACTTTAGAGACCCAGTACTTC; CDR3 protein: CASSYLSGTLETQYF
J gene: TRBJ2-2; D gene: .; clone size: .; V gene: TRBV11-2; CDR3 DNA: TGTGCCAGCAGCTTAATATCGAACACCGGGGAGCTGTTTTTT; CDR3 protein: CASSLISNTGELFF